This TCR beta chain is drawn from a study of CD8 T cells in ankylosing spondylitis. This CDR3 has 10 amino acids. Germline CDR1 reads DFQATT; CDR2 reads SNEGSKA (reference sequence). The V end lost 8 bases, the J end lost 8 bases, and 12 bases lay between the germline ends. General study findings and limits: Certain motif variants had earlier been reported in reactive arthritis synovial fluid and blood. Within ankylosing spondylitis blood, a TCR beta motif made up of seven or eight highly homologous variants appeared to be characteristic. Reportedly, disease-linked clones are significantly enriched in ankylosing spondylitis patients' matched synovial fluid. Disease-linked clones bore a CD8+ phenotype, appearing relatively rarely in peripheral blood.

Using quantitative 5'-RACE with molecular barcodes, the authors made TCR beta libraries. TCRdb used MiXCR to reprocess the 5' RACE reads, holding one entry per CDR3 protein. The sample carries roughly 490,000 distinct CDR3 sequences, 5.3% recorded once. This clonotype appeared many times. Its antigen is still unknown. The TCR sequence derives from a male donor with ankylosing spondylitis. The sequencing input was blood, either unsorted or a sorted T cell fraction (not recorded which). V and J are TRBV20-1 and TRBJ1-2; no clear D. The CDR3 spells CSTGSGGYTF. The DNA of the CDR3 is TGCAGTACCGGGAGTGGAGGCTACACCTTC.